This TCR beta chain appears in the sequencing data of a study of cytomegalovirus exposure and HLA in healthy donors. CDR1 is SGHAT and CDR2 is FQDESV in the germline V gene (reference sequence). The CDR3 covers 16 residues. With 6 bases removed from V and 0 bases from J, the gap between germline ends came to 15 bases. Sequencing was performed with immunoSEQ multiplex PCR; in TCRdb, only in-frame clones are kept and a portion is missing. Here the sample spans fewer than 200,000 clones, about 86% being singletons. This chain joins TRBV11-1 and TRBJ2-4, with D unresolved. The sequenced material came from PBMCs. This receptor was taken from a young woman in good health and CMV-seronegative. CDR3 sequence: CASSSRKAIAKNIQYF. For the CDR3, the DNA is TGTGCCAGCAGTTCAAGGAAAGCGATAGCCAAAAACATTCAGTACTTC.